The 10 T cell receptor beta chains below all came from one sample that was sequenced in a study of blood T cell repertoires in COVID-19 (dated by TCRdb to between 2020 and 2021). The library was obtained by the immunoSEQ multiplex PCR assay. TCRdb mirrors the immuneACCESS table, restricted to in-frame sequences. Some clones are absent from its copies; in checked studies, under half trace to an unresolved V gene, and the reason for the others is unknown. Within this sample are 25,000 to 35,000 clones, with over 75% of them counted one time only. Of the sample, approximately 15% falls within the top ten clones. Sequences were obtained from peripheral blood. Receptor source: a woman aged 55-75 years with acute or convalescent COVID-19.

In this sample, this clone turned up a few times. The chain is built from TRBV14 and TRBJ1-6; D is ambiguous. V was cut by 4 bases and J by 7 bases, with 14 bases left in between. This CDR3 has 15 amino acids. Germline V gene lookup returns CDR1 SGHDN and CDR2 FVKESK. The CDR3 DNA reads as TGTGCCAGCAGCCTACACAGTACTTCCAATTCACCCCTCCACTTT. Its translation is CASSLHSTSNSPLHF.

The chain is built from TRBV6-4 and TRBJ2-6; 15 bases align to TRBD2. Germline-derived CDR1 and CDR2 are MRHNA and SNTAGT. CDR3 length equals 20 residues. Unmatched junction bases numbered 12, after V lost 7 bases and J lost 2 bases. The CDR3 loop reads CASTTSGLAGGLTGANVLTF. CDR3 nucleotides: TGTGCCAGCACCACGAGCGGACTAGCGGGGGGGCTTACTGGGGCCAACGTCCTGACTTTC.

V and J are TRBV30 and TRBJ2-3, with 8 nucleotides matching TRBD2. Trimming at V came to 1 base and at J to 1 base, leaving 7 bases not matched to a gene. This CDR3 has 16 residues. Per the germline V gene, CDR1 is GTSNPN and CDR2 is SVGIG (reference sequence). CDR3 amino acids: CAWSAFGRGGTDTQYF. For the CDR3, the DNA is TGTGCCTGGAGTGCCTTCGGGCGGGGGGGCACAGATACGCAGTATTTT.

This clone was seen a few times. This chain uses TRBV7-3 with TRBJ2-1, with TRBD2 identical over 9 bases. CDR1 and CDR2 (germline): SGHTA, FQGTGA. The CDR3 contains 14 residues. With V trimmed by 3 bases and J by 7 bases, 4 bases remained unmatched. This chain's CDR3 is CASSLGLAGNEQFF. In DNA, the CDR3 is TGTGCCAGCAGCTTGGGACTAGCAGGAAATGAGCAGTTCTTC.

This chain connects TRBV6-1 to TRBJ1-2, with D perhaps TRBD1 (6 bases). Deletions cut 2 bases from V and 5 bases from J, with 12 bases between. The CDR3 totals 14 residues. Germline V gene data show CDR1 as MNHNS and CDR2 as SASEGT. CDR3 loop: CASSERVGAYGYTF. DNA for the CDR3: TGTGCCAGCAGTGAACGCGTGGGGGCGTATGGCTACACCTTC.

The genes are TRBV6-5 and TRBJ1-2, with a tentative D call TRBD1 (5 bases). Trimming pared 5 bases from V and 4 bases from J, leaving 8 bases between. Germline CDR1 reads MNHEY; CDR2 reads SVGAGI. The CDR3 length is 12 residues. The CDR3 DNA reads as TGTGCCAGCAGTCCGGGGGTCTATGGCTACACCTTC. Translation: CASSPGVYGYTF.

The gene calls are TRBV6-5 and TRBJ2-7; 9 bases align to TRBD2. The CDR3 runs to 15 residues. V shed 5 bases, J shed 1 base, and the junction held 6 bases outside the gene matches. The germline CDR1 and CDR2 sequences are MNHEY and SVGAGI. The CDR3 region is CASSPGSGGSYEQYF. DNA for the CDR3: TGTGCCAGCAGTCCTGGTAGCGGGGGATCCTACGAGCAGTACTTC.

In DNA form, the CDR3 reads TGTGCCAGCAGAGCTAGGGACAGAATAGCCAAAAACATTCAGTACTTC. This sequence encodes CASRARDRIAKNIQYF. The chain joins TRBV28 to TRBJ2-4; 7 nucleotides agree with TRBD1. Germline V lookup: CDR1 MDHEN, CDR2 SYDVKM. The CDR3 is 16 residues long. The V segment lost 6 bases and the J segment 0 bases; nucleotides outside the gene matches: 8.

The V call is TRBV28, the J call TRBJ1-2; D perhaps matches TRBD1 (6 bases). In germline, CDR1 is MDHEN, CDR2 SYDVKM. There are 17 residues in the CDR3. With 3 bases removed from V and 2 bases from J, the gap between germline ends came to 19 bases. The DNA for the CDR3 is TGTGCCAGCAGTTTGCACGCACAGGGCGGAAAGAACTATGGCTACACCTTC. This sequence encodes CASSLHAQGGKNYGYTF.

The chain carries TRBV6-5 and TRBJ1-2, with TRBD1 identical over 7 bases. In germline, CDR1 is MNHEY, CDR2 SVGAGI. V shed 4 bases, J shed 6 bases, and the junction held 14 bases outside the gene matches. CDR3 length: 16 residues. CDR3 nucleotides: TGTGCCAGCAGTTCAAAGAACAGGGGCGCCGTTGATGGCTACACCTTC. This translates into CASSSKNRGAVDGYTF.